A single sample is the source of the 20 T cell receptor beta chains below, sequenced in a study of identical twins. TCRdb re-called the 5' RACE reads through MiXCR, storing one row per CDR3 protein. The sample shows under 1 million distinct CDR3 sequences, over 9% of them seen only once. These data were also filed under a second study, of yellow fever vaccine responses in identical twins.

Sequencing was carried out using PBMCs. These receptors all stem from a woman aged 18-35 years in good health.

This clonotype has only a few counts. V usage is TRBV2 and J usage is TRBJ2-1, with 9 nucleotides matching TRBD2. CDR3 length equals 15 residues. The germline V gene has CDR1 SNHLY and CDR2 FYNNEI. V was pared by 4 bases and J by 7 bases, with 8 bases of the junction left unmatched. Here the CDR3 DNA reads TGTGCCAGCAGTGCGGCGGGTCTAGCGGGAAATGAGCAGTTCTTC. Its translation is CASSAAGLAGNEQFF.

This sequence joins TRBV28 and TRBJ1-1; a weak D match, TRBD1 (5 bases). This CDR3 contains 14 residues. Germline V gene lookup returns CDR1 MDHEN and CDR2 SYDVKM. Trimming shortened V by 5 bases and J by 1 base, and 11 bases separated the two germline ends. The CDR3 region is CASSPWQGNTEAFF. CDR3 sequence (DNA): TGTGCCAGCAGTCCGTGGCAGGGGAACACTGAAGCTTTCTTT.

This clonotype was counted many times. The rearrangement uses TRBV12-3 or TRBV12-4 and TRBJ2-1; D gene ambiguous. V shed 6 bases and J shed 14 bases, with 14 bases lying between them. This CDR3 region has 11 residues. In DNA, the CDR3 is TGTGCCAGCAGGAACGGGCGGAGCGAGTTCTTC. It yields the protein CASRNGRSEFF.

A few counts support this clonotype. The chain uses TRBV9 and TRBJ2-7; D unclear. Trimming took off 0 bases at V and 1 base at J, with 14 bases between the two ends. The CDR3 is 16 residues long. Per the germline V gene, CDR1 is SGDLS and CDR2 is YYNGEE. CDR3 coding DNA: TGTGCCAGCAGCGTAGTTTGTAGGCCGAAATCCTACGAGCAGTACTTC. Its translation: CASSVVCRPKSYEQYF.

This clonotype has just a few counts. The J gene is TRBJ2-2, the V gene TRBV12-3 or TRBV12-4, with TRBD1 identical over 9 bases. V lost 4 bases to trimming and J lost 5 bases; unmatched junction nucleotides: 5. The length of the CDR3 is 15 residues. This chain's CDR3 is CASSSQGASTGELFF. As DNA, the CDR3 is TGTGCCAGCAGTTCACAGGGGGCTAGTACCGGGGAGCTGTTTTTT.

This clonotype has just a few counts. CDR3 DNA: TGTGCCAGCAGTTACTCGAGCAGGGAACAGCCCCAGCATTTT. This codes for CASSYSSREQPQHF. The genes are TRBV6-5 and TRBJ1-5; maybe TRBD1 (5 bases). V dropped 0 bases and J dropped 7 bases, with 10 bases sitting between them. Germline V lookup: CDR1 MNHEY, CDR2 SVGAGI. The CDR3 is made up of 14 amino acids.

This chain connects TRBV5-1 to TRBJ2-7, with D possibly matching TRBD2 (5 bases). Germline V gene sequence: CDR1 SGHRS, CDR2 YFSETQ. The CDR3 runs 13 residues. V gave up 5 bases and J gave up 6 bases, with 15 bases separating them. As DNA, the CDR3 is TGCGCCAGCAGTAAGGATCCAGAGGGCGAGCAGTACGTC. Its protein product is CASSKDPEGEQYV.

This clonotype was seen many times. V gene TRBV24-1 combines with J gene TRBJ1-5; 8 nucleotides agree with TRBD1. The CDR3 is made up of 15 amino acids. The germline CDR1 and CDR2 sequences are KGHDR and SFDVKD. Trimming took 4 bases from V and 5 from J; bases not matched to a gene: 6. CDR3 protein: CATSERTGRDQPQHF. For the CDR3, the DNA is TGTGCCACCAGTGAACGGACAGGGAGGGATCAGCCCCAGCATTTT.

This clonotype was observed at least ten times. The genes are TRBV20-1 and TRBJ1-1; a possible D gene is TRBD1 (5 bases). The germline V and J ends were trimmed by 0 bases and 4 bases, with 9 bases remaining between them. The CDR3 is 13 amino acids. Germline CDR1 and CDR2: DFQATT and SNEGSKA (reference sequence). CDR3: CSAREGGTTEAFF. CDR3 DNA sequence: TGCAGTGCTAGAGAGGGGGGGACCACTGAAGCTTTCTTT.

The CDR3 DNA sequence: TGCAGTGCTAGATGGGGGTATGGGGATAGCAATCAGCCCCAGCATTTT. Its translation is CSARWGYGDSNQPQHF. The rearrangement uses TRBV20-1 and TRBJ1-5, with a tentative D call TRBD1 (5 bases). Germline loops: CDR1 DFQATT, CDR2 SNEGSKA (reference sequence). V was clipped by 2 bases and J by 0 bases, with 14 bases between them. This CDR3 is 16 amino acids long.

This chain connects TRBV25-1 to TRBJ1-4; D not certain. Per germline, CDR1 MGHDK and CDR2 SYGVNS. V dropped 4 bases and J dropped 4 bases, with 16 bases sitting between them. This CDR3 is 16 amino acids long. The CDR3 DNA sequence: TGTGCCAGCAGTGGGCCTCTCGGCGGGGATAATGAAAAACTGTTTTTT. As protein: CASSGPLGGDNEKLFF.

J is TRBJ2-3 and V is TRBV6-5, with D uncertain. The CDR3 runs to 14 residues. CDR1 MNHEY and CDR2 SVGAGI come from the germline V gene. The V and J ends lost 0 bases and 2 bases respectively, with 6 bases between them. This CDR3 reads CASSYSLVTDTQYF. In nucleotides, the CDR3 is TGTGCCAGCAGTTACTCCCTAGTCACAGATACGCAGTATTTT.

This clonotype was recorded at least ten times. This chain joins TRBV29-1 and TRBJ2-2; D perhaps matches TRBD1 (7 bases). CDR3 length: 15 residues. Germline-derived CDR1 and CDR2 are SQVTM and ANQGSEA. V lost 4 bases to trimming and J lost 10 bases, with 22 bases between them. Here the CDR3 reads CSVVALEGAIQELFF. The CDR3 DNA is TGCAGCGTTGTAGCTCTGGAGGGGGCGATCCAGGAGCTGTTTTTT.

The chain joins TRBV5-1 to TRBJ2-6; TRBD2 might be the D (5 bases). Germline V CDR1 and CDR2: SGHRS, YFSETQ. The ends were cut back, 3 bases at V and 2 bases at J, with 12 bases in the middle. The CDR3 spans 16 residues. CDR3 nucleotides: TGCGCCAGCAGCTCGACGGGGTTCCCTGGGGCCAACGTCCTGACTTTC. Translation: CASSSTGFPGANVLTF.

The gene calls are TRBV7-8 and TRBJ2-5, with D possibly matching TRBD1 (5 bases). The germline CDR1 and CDR2 sequences are SGHVS and FQNEAQ. V was pared by 6 bases and J by 2 bases, with 19 bases between. The CDR3 totals 16 residues. The CDR3 sequence: CASSPFGRAVQETQYF. The CDR3 bases are TGTGCCAGCAGTCCTTTCGGCAGGGCAGTTCAAGAGACCCAGTACTTC.

J is TRBJ1-2 and V is TRBV20-1; no clear D. Germline CDR1 DFQATT, CDR2 SNEGSKA (reference sequence). V lost 3 bases and J lost 4, with 12 bases in between. There are 13 residues in the CDR3. The CDR3 loop reads CSARRGTGYGYTF. DNA for the CDR3: TGCAGTGCTAGGCGGGGAACTGGCTATGGCTACACCTTC.

This sequence joins TRBV12-3 or TRBV12-4 and TRBJ1-1, with 7 bases lining up with TRBD1. The J segment lost 3 bases and the V segment lost 5 bases, leaving 18 bases of the junction unmatched. The CDR3 is 18 amino acids. The chain's CDR3 is CASSPNRQGGRIYTEAFF. For the CDR3, the DNA is TGTGCCAGCAGTCCTAATCGACAGGGTGGCAGAATTTACACTGAAGCTTTCTTT.

The V call is TRBV27, the J call TRBJ1-2, with 10 bases lining up with TRBD1. CDR3 length equals 16 residues. The germline V gene has CDR1 MNHEY and CDR2 SMNVEV (reference sequence). Losses at the gene ends were 5 bases for V and 2 bases for J; bases not matched to a gene: 8. CDR3 coding DNA: TGTGCCAGCAGTACTTTCCCGGGACAGGGGAACTATGGCTACACCTTC. Translation: CASSTFPGQGNYGYTF.

The chain employs TRBV6-5 and TRBJ2-2; 13 bases are a match to TRBD2. CDR3 length equals 18 residues. Per the germline V gene, CDR1 is MNHEY and CDR2 is SVGAGI. J lost 3 bases, V lost 2 bases, and 6 bases had no gene match. The CDR3 bases are TGTGCCAGCAGTTACGAACTAGCGGGAGGGCCCTACACCGGGGAGCTGTTTTTT. It encodes CASSYELAGGPYTGELFF.

Worth noting for this clonotype: The DNA is omitted, as the CDR3 cannot be located on it reliably, and the CDR3 follows TCRdb's listing. This chain links TRBV6-1 with TRBJ1-6; the table's D call, TRBD1, has no DNA check behind it. Per the germline V gene, CDR1 is MNHNS and CDR2 is SASEGT. Termini included, the CDR3 measures 14 amino acids. The CDR3 is CASSVAGGADAAHF.